This T cell receptor beta chain comes out of a study of T cell responses to AZD1222 COVID-19 vaccine. Notes on the study in general: Regions left unmutated in variants are reportedly the target of nearly half of spike-specific TCRs.

As for this clone: Its antigen is as yet unknown.

Germline V gene sequence: CDR1 MDHEN, CDR2 SYDVKM. The V segment lost 7 bases and the J segment 6 bases; nucleotides outside the gene matches: 9. The CDR3 extends over 15 amino acids. Data came from immunoSEQ multiplex PCR; TCRdb stores just in-frame clones and leaves some out. Counted here are 90,000 to 150,000 clones, roughly 87% occurring once; the ten biggest clones make up about 2.5%. This specimen was peripheral blood, taken 28 days after the second AZD1222 dose. This receptor was taken from an adult who received the AZD1222 COVID-19 vaccine. The J gene is TRBJ2-2, the V gene TRBV28; 9 positions match TRBD2. CDR3: CASTGGGGAAGELFF. Written as DNA, the CDR3 is TGTGCCAGCACGGGAGGCGGGGGGGCCGCCGGGGAGCTGTTTTTT.